This TCR beta chain stems from a study of cytomegalovirus exposure and HLA in healthy donors. This clone was seen a handful of times. Its specificity is unknown. This CDR3 is built from 15 residues. Germline lookup yields CDR1 SGHDT and CDR2 YYEEEE. With 4 bases removed from V and 0 bases from J, the gap between germline ends came to 14 bases. Findings of the study overall: Some public TCRs appeared in many individuals, while most sequences were rare. The finding came from a later analysis; first-cohort TCR clusters tended to co-occur in the 90 to 150 validation repertoires. There were 150 to 200 TCR beta chains listed as cytomegalovirus-associated.

Clones were sequenced by immunoSEQ multiplex PCR, and TCRdb holds only the in-frame ones, with some missing. The table shows approximately 260,000 clones, with around 86% occurring only once. The receptor's source is a woman aged 18 to 35 in good health and CMV-seronegative. The sample comprised PBMCs. The gene calls are TRBV5-6 and TRBJ2-7, with D possibly being TRBD1 (6 bases). This chain's CDR3 is CASSVGGTYSYEQYF. The CDR3 DNA sequence: TGTGCCAGCAGCGTAGGGGGAACCTACTCCTACGAGCAGTACTTC. Based on the CDR3 plus reference TRBV5-6 and TRBJ2-7, the full variable domain is DAGVTQSPTHLIKTRGQQVTLRCSPKSGHDTVSWYQQALGQGPQFIFQYYEEEERQRGNFPDRFSGHQFPNYSSELNVNALLLGDSALYLCASSVGGTYSYEQYFGPGTRLTVT.